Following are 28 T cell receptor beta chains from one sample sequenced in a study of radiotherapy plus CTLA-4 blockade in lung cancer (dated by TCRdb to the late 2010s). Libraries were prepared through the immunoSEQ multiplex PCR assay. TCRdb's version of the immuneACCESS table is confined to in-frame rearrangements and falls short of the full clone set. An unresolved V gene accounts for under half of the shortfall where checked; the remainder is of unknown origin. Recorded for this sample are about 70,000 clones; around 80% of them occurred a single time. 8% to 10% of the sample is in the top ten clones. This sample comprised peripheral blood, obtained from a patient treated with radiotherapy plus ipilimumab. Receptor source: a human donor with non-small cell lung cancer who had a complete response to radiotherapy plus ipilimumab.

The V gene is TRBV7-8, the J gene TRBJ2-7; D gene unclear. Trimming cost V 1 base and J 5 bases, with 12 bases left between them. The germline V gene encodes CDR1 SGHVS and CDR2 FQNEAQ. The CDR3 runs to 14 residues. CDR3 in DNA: TGTGCCAGCAGCTTAGATCGGGTTGAGAACGAGCAGTACTTC. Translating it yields CASSLDRVENEQYF.

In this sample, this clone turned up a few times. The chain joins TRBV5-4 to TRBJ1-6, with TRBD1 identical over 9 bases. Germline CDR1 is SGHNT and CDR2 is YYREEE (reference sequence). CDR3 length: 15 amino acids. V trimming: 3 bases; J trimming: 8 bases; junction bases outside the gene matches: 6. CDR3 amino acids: CASSSGRDRDSPLHF. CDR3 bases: TGTGCCAGCAGCTCCGGTCGGGACAGGGATTCACCCCTCCACTTT.

In nucleotides, the CDR3 is TGTGCCAGCGCCTCCAGGGGTCCGGGACAGCCCCAGCATTTT. Its translation is CASASRGPGQPQHF. The J gene is TRBJ1-5, the V gene TRBV5-6; D possibly corresponds to TRBD1 (6 bases). The CDR3 totals 14 residues. Deletions cut 7 bases from V and 7 bases from J, with 18 bases between. Per the germline V gene, CDR1 is SGHDT and CDR2 is YYEEEE.

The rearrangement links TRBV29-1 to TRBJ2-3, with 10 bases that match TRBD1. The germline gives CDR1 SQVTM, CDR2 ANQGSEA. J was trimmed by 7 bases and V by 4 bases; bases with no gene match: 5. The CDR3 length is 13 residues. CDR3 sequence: CSVGTDRGYTQYF. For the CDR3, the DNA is TGCAGCGTTGGTACGGACAGGGGGTATACGCAGTATTTT.

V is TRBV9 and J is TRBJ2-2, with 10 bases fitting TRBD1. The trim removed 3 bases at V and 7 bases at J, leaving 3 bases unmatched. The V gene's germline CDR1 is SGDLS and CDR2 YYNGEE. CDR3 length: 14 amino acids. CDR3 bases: TGTGCCAGCAGCGGACAGGGGGCGGTCGGGGAGCTGTTTTTT. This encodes CASSGQGAVGELFF.

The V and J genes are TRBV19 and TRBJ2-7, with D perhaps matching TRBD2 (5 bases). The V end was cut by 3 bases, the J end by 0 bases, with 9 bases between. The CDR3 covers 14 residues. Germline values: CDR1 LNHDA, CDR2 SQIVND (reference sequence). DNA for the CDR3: TGTGCCAGTAGTATCCTGGGGAGCTCCTACGAGCAGTACTTC. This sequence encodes CASSILGSSYEQYF.

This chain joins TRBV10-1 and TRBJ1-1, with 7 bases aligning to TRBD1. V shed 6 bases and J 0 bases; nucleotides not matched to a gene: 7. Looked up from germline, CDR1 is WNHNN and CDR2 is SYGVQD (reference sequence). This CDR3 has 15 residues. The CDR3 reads CASRRTQGVNTEAFF. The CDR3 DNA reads TGCGCCAGCAGACGAACCCAGGGGGTGAACACTGAAGCTTTCTTT.

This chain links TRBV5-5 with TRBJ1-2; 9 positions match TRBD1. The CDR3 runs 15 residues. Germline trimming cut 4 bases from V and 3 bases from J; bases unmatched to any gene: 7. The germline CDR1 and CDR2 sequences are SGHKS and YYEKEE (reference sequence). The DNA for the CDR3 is TGTGCCAGCAGCCTGGGGGACAGGGTAGACTATGGCTACACCTTC. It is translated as CASSLGDRVDYGYTF.

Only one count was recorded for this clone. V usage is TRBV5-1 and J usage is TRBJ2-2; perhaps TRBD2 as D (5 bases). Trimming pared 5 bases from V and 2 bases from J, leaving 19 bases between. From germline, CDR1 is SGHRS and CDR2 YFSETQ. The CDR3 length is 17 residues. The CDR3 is CASRTPPGKPNTGELFF. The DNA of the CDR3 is TGCGCCAGCAGAACTCCCCCCGGGAAGCCCAACACCGGGGAGCTGTTTTTT.

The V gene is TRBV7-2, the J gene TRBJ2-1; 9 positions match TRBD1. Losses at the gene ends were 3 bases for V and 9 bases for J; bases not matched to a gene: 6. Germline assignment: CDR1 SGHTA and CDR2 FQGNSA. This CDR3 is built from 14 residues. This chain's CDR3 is CASSFDRGTLEQFF. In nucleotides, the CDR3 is TGTGCCAGCAGCTTTGACAGGGGGACTCTTGAGCAGTTCTTC.

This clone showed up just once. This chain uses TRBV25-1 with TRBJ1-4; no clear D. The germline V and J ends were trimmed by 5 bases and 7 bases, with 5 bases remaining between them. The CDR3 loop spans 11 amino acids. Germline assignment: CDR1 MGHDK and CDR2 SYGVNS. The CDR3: CASSSLEKLFF. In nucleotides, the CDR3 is TGTGCCAGCAGTAGCCTTGAAAAACTGTTTTTT.

The CDR3 protein is CASKSRTGNNQPQHF. CDR3 nucleotides: TGTGCCAGCAAAAGTAGGACAGGTAACAATCAGCCCCAGCATTTT. The genes are TRBV6-5 and TRBJ1-5; 7 bases match TRBD1. V was pared by 7 bases and J by 3 bases, with 9 bases of the junction left unmatched. The CDR3 consists of 15 residues. From germline, CDR1 is MNHEY and CDR2 SVGAGI.

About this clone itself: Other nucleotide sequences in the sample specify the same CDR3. CDR3 in amino acids: CSVGQGGTEAFF. CDR3 coding DNA: TGCAGCGTTGGACAGGGGGGCACTGAAGCTTTCTTT. The J gene is TRBJ1-1, the V gene TRBV29-1; TRBD1 matches at 9 bases. The CDR3 is made up of 12 amino acids. Per germline, CDR1 SQVTM and CDR2 ANQGSEA. Trimming at V came to 4 bases and at J to 4 bases, leaving 1 base not matched to a gene.

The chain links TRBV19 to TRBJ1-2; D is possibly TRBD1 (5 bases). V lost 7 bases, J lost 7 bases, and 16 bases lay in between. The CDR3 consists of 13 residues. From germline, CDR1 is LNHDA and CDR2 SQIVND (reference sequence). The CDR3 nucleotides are TGTGCCAGTAAGGCGGGGCCCCTTGTTGGCTACACCTTC. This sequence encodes CASKAGPLVGYTF. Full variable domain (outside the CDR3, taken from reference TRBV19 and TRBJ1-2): DGGITQSPKYLFRKEGQNVTLSCEQNLNHDAMYWYRQDPGQGLRLIYYSQIVNDFQKGDIAEGYSVSREKKESFPLTVTSAQKNPTAFYLCASKAGPLVGYTFGSGTRLTVV.

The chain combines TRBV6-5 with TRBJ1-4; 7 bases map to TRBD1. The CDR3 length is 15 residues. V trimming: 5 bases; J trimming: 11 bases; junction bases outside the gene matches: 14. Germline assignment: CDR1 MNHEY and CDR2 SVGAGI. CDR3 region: CASSTSGGGVRKLFF. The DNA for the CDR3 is TGTGCCAGCAGTACCTCAGGGGGGGGAGTTCGTAAACTGTTTTTT.

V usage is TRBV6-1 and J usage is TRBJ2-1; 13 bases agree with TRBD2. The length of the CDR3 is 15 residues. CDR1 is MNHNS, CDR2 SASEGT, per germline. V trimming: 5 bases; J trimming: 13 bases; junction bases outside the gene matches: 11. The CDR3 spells CASSSPGLAGFEQFF. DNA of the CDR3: TGTGCCAGCAGTTCTCCGGGACTAGCGGGATTCGAACAGTTCTTC.

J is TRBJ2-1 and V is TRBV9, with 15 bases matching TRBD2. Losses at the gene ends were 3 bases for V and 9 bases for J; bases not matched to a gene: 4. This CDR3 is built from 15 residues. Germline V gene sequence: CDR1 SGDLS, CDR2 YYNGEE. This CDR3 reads CASSEGLAGGLEQFF. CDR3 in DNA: TGTGCCAGCAGCGAGGGACTAGCGGGGGGTCTTGAGCAGTTCTTC.

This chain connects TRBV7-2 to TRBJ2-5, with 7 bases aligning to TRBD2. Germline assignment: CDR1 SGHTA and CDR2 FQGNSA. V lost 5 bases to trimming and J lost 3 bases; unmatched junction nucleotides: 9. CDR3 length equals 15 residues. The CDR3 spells CASSPTYLAEETQYF. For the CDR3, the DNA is TGTGCCAGCAGCCCTACCTATCTAGCGGAAGAGACCCAGTACTTC.

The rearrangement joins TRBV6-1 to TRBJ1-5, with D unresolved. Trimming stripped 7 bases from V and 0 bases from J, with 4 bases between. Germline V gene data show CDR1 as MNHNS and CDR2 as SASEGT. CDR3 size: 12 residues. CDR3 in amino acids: CASKGSNQPQHF. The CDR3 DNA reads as TGTGCCAGCAAGGGTAGCAATCAGCCCCAGCATTTT.

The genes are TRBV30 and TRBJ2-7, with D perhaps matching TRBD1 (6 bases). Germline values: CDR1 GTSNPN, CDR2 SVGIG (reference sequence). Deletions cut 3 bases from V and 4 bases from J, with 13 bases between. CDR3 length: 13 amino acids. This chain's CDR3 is CAWSPHREYEQYF. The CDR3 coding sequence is TGTGCCTGGAGCCCCCACAGGGAATACGAGCAGTACTTC.

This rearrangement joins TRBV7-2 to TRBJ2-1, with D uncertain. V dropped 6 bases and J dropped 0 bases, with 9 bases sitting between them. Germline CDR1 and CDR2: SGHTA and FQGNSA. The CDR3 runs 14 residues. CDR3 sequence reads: CASRGPGSYNEQFF. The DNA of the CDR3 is TGTGCCAGCAGGGGTCCAGGCTCCTACAATGAGCAGTTCTTC.

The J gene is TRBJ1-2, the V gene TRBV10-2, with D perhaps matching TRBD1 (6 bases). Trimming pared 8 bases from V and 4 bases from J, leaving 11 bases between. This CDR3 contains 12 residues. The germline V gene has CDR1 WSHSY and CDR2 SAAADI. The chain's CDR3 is CASLGTTYGYTF. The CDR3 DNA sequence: TGCGCCAGCCTCGGGACAACCTATGGCTACACCTTC.

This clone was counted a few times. The CDR3 region has the DNA TGTGCCAGCAGACCCTCAGGGAATTACGAGCAGTACGTC. Translated: CASRPSGNYEQYV. The genes are TRBV7-9 and TRBJ2-7; D is perhaps TRBD1 (5 bases). The CDR3 sequence is 13 residues long. V was shortened by 6 bases and J by 4 bases, with 13 bases between the two germline ends. Germline CDR1 is SEHNR and CDR2 is FQNEAQ (reference sequence).

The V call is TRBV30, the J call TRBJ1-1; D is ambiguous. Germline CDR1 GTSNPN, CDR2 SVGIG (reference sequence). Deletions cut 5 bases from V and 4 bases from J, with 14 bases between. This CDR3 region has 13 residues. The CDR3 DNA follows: TGTGCCTGGCGGAAACGAGGAATCACTGAAGCTTTCTTT. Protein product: CAWRKRGITEAFF.

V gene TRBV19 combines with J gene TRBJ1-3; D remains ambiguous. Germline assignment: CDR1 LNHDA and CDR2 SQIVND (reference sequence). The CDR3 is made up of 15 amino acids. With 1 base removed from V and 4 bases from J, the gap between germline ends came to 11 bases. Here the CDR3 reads CASSIGQADGNTIYF. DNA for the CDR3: TGTGCCAGTAGTATAGGGCAGGCAGACGGAAACACCATATATTTT.

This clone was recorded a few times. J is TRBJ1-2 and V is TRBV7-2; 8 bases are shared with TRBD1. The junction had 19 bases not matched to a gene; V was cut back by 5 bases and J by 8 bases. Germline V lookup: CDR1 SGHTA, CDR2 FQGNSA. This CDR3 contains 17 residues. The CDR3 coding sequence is TGTGCCAGCAGCCCCTCACAGGGGGTCCAGGAGGTACGGGGCTACACCTTC. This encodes CASSPSQGVQEVRGYTF.

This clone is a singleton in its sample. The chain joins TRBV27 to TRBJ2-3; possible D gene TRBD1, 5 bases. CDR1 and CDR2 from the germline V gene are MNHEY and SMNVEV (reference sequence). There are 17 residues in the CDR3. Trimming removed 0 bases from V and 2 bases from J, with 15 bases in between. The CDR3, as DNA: TGTGCCAGCAGTTTATCTCGCCCGGACACCACCACAGATACGCAGTATTTT. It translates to CASSLSRPDTTTDTQYF.

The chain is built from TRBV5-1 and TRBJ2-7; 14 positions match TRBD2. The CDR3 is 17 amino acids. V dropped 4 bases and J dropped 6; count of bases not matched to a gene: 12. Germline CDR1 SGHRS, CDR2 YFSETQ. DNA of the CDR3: TGCGCCAGCAGCCCGGGACTAGCGGGGGTCCTCTCGGGCGAGCAGTACTTC. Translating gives CASSPGLAGVLSGEQYF.